This TCR beta chain is drawn from a study of read filtering for tumor transcriptome and immune sequencing. Whole-study context: After DNase treatment, RNA was made into whole-transcriptome libraries. IR-seq gave about 3.5 to 10.27 million TCR reads per sample; RNA-seq gave about 80 to 1273.

As concerns this clonotype: A far larger clone is only one base removed, so a read error is likely.

The library was built from 400 to 500 ng RNA with molecular barcoded adaptors for alpha/delta and beta/gamma chains. TCRdb reprocessed the reads with MiXCR, giving one entry per CDR3 protein. The sample records about 6,000 distinct CDR3 sequences, 23% being singletons. The germline gives CDR1 SGHVS, CDR2 FQNEAQ. This CDR3 is 14 amino acids long. The chain carries TRBV7-8 and TRBJ1-1; TRBD1 matches at 8 bases. Sequencing used a population of CD138-negative cells sorted from bone marrow. The sequence came from a donor aged 40 or over with multiple myeloma. The CDR3 DNA sequence: TGTACCAGCAGCTTAAGATGGACAGGGACTGAAGCTTTCTTT. This gives the protein CTSSLRWTGTEAFF.